What follows describes a single T cell receptor beta chain. Using immunoSEQ multiplex PCR, the repertoire was profiled, and TCRdb retains in-frame clones only, with some absent. The table records 95,000 to 100,000 clones, roughly 95% of them present only once. The source of the sample is a study of technical replicates of blood from a handful of donors. The specimen sequenced was T cells isolated from PBMCs. This TCR was recovered from a human donor in good health.

The CDR3 spells CASSGTGGWNTEAFF. In DNA form, the CDR3 reads TGTGCCAGCAGCGGAACAGGGGGTTGGAACACTGAAGCTTTCTTT. V is TRBV7-9 and J is TRBJ1-1; 8 bases match TRBD1. This CDR3 spans 15 amino acids. The germline V gene has CDR1 SEHNR and CDR2 FQNEAQ (reference sequence). V was clipped by 5 bases and J by 1 base; unmatched bases: 6.